The 3 T cell receptor beta chains presented below share a single source sample, sequenced in a study of T cell changes during pregnancy in multiple sclerosis (dated by TCRdb to the late 2010s). Libraries came from the immunoSEQ multiplex PCR assay. TCRdb holds this immuneACCESS table with in-frame rearrangements only. Some clones are missing; in checked studies, unresolved V genes explain under half, and the rest has no known cause. This sample gives approximately 100,000 clones in total; more than 85% of them show up just once. Less than 4% of the sample goes to the ten largest clones. This specimen was peripheral blood, taken after pregnancy. The receptors were gathered from a female donor with multiple sclerosis, enrolled in a pregnancy study.

The V gene is TRBV6-1, the J gene TRBJ2-1; TRBD2 matches 8 bases. This CDR3 region has 16 residues. The J segment lost 0 bases and the V segment lost 4 bases, leaving 5 bases of the junction unmatched. CDR1 is MNHNS, CDR2 SASEGT, per germline. The CDR3 spells CASSAVAGFSYNEQFF. The CDR3 coding sequence is TGTGCCAGCAGTGCTGTAGCGGGGTTCTCCTACAATGAGCAGTTCTTC.

The chain is built from TRBV5-1 and TRBJ2-7, with 8 bases fitting TRBD1. The CDR3 runs 14 residues. Looked up from germline, CDR1 is SGHRS and CDR2 is YFSETQ. V shed 6 bases and J 0 bases; nucleotides not matched to a gene: 5. This chain's CDR3 is CASKSTGASYEQYF. In DNA, the CDR3 is TGCGCCAGCAAATCGACAGGGGCCTCCTACGAGCAGTACTTC.

The CDR3 nucleotides are TGTGCCTGGAGGGACAGGATTATCGGCTACACCTTC. Translation: CAWRDRIIGYTF. This chain connects TRBV30 to TRBJ1-2, with 7 positions matching TRBD1. J gave up 8 bases and V 3 bases, and 6 bases lay outside the gene matches. Germline CDR1 and CDR2: GTSNPN and SVGIG (reference sequence). This CDR3 region has 12 residues.